The subject of this entry is one TCR beta chain. This specimen comes from a study of blood T cell repertoires in COVID-19. Study-level information: T cells, B-cell-depleted T cells, or PBMCs supplied cDNA or gDNA.

The CDR3 is 15 residues long. In germline, CDR1 is SGHRS, CDR2 YFSETQ. V was trimmed by 7 bases and J by 1 base, leaving 17 bases between them. The protocol was immunoSEQ multiplex PCR, while the TCRdb copy is restricted to in-frame clones and leaves out a portion. This sample yields around 210,000 clones, of which roughly 82% are seen a single time; under 15% belongs to the top ten. V usage is TRBV5-1 and J usage is TRBJ2-5; perhaps TRBD2 as D (6 bases). The source of this sequence is a human donor in a cohort sampled during active COVID-19. The sequenced material came from peripheral blood. CDR3 loop: CASHSGTGGQETQYF. As DNA, the CDR3 is TGCGCCAGCCACTCCGGGACTGGAGGCCAAGAGACCCAGTACTTC.